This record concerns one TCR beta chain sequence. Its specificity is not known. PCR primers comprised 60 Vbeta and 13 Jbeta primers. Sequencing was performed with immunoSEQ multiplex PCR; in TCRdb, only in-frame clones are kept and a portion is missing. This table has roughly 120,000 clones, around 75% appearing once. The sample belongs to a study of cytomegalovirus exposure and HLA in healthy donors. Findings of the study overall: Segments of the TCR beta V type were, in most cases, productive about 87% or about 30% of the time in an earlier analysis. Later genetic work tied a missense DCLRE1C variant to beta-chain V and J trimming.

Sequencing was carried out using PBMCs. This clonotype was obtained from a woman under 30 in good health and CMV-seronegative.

CDR3 bases: TGCGCCAGCAGCTCGAACACCCCTGATGAGACCCAGTACTTC. This codes for CASSSNTPDETQYF. The chain is built from TRBV5-1 and TRBJ2-5, with D uncertain. Germline CDR1 SGHRS, CDR2 YFSETQ. The germline V and J ends were trimmed by 3 bases and 5 bases, with 14 bases remaining between them. CDR3 length: 14 amino acids.